This T cell receptor (beta chain) was sequenced in a study of cytomegalovirus exposure and HLA in healthy donors. Study as a whole: Previous work identified roughly 110 million unique TCR beta sequences from 150 million to 200 million T cells.

PCR amplification relied on 60 Vbeta primers (plus 13 Jbeta primers). Measured with immunoSEQ multiplex PCR; TCRdb has only the in-frame clones, and not every one. The sample spans 40,000 to 45,000 clones; the ten largest clones claim under 8%. About this clone itself: The target antigen is unknown.

The CDR3 runs to 13 residues. The V end lost 5 bases, the J end lost 2 bases, and 9 bases lay between the germline ends. The germline V gene encodes CDR1 SNHLY and CDR2 FYNNEI. General study results and limits: When a later analysis was performed, an Asian-associated ancestry cluster reportedly had fewer N-insertions than the roughly 700-donor mean.

Sequencing was carried out using PBMCs. The genes are TRBV2 and TRBJ1-1, with D hard to call. The clonotype originates from a man in his thirties or forties in good health and CMV-seronegative. In DNA form, the CDR3 reads TGTGCCAGCAGTACCCAGGCCAACACTGAAGCTTTCTTT. Its translation is CASSTQANTEAFF.